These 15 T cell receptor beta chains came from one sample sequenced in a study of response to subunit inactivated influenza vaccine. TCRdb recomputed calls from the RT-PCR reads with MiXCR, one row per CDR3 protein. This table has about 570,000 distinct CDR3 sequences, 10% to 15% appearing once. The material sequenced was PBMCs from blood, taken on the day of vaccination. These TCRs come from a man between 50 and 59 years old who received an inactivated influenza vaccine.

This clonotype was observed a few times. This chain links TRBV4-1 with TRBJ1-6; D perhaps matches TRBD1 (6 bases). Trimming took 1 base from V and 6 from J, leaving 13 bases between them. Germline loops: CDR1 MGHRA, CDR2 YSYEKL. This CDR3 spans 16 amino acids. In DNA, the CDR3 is TGCGCCAGCAGCCAAGCTATACGACAGGTTAATTCACCCCTCCACTTT. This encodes CASSQAIRQVNSPLHF.

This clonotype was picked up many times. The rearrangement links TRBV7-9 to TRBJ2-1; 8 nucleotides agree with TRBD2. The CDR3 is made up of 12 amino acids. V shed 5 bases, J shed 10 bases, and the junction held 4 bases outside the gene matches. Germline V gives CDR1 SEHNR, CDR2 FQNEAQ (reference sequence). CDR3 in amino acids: CASSPAGDEQFF. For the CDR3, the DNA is TGTGCCAGCAGCCCAGCGGGAGACGAGCAGTTCTTC. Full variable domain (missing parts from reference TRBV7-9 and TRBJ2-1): DTGVSQNPRHKITKRGQNVTFRCDPISEHNRLYWYRQTLGQGPEFLTYFQNEAQLEKSRLLSDRFSAERPKGSFSTLEIQRTEQGDSAMYLCASSPAGDEQFFGPGTRLTVL.

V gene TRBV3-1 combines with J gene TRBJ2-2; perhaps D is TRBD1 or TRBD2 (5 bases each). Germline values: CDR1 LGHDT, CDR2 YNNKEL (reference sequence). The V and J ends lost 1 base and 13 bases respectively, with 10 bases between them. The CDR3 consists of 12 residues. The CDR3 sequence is CASSQGRGVLFF. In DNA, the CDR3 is TGTGCCAGCAGCCAAGGCCGGGGCGTGCTGTTTTTT. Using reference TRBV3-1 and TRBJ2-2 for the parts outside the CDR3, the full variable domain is DTAVSQTPKYLVTQMGNDKSIKCEQNLGHDTMYWYKQDSKKFLKIMFSYNNKELIINETVPNRFSPKSPDKAHLNLHINSLELGDSAVYFCASSQGRGVLFFGEGSRLTVL.

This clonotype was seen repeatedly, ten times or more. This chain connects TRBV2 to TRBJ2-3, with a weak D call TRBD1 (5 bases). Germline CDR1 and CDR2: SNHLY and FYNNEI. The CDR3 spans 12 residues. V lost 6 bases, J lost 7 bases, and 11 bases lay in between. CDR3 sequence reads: CASRGVVNTQYF. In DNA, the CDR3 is TGTGCCAGCAGAGGGGTTGTAAATACGCAGTATTTT.

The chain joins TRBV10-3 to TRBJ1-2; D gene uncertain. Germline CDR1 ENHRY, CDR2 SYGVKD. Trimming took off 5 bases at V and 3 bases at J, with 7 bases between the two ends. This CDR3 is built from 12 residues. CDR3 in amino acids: CAISQTYYGYTF. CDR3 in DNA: TGTGCCATCAGTCAGACATACTATGGCTACACCTTC.

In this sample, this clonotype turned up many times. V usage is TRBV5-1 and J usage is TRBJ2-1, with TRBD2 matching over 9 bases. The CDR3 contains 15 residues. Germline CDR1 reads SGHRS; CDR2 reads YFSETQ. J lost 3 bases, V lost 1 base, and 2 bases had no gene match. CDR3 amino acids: CASSLLAGNYNEQFF. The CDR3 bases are TGCGCCAGCAGCTTGCTAGCGGGGAACTACAATGAGCAGTTCTTC.

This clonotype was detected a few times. CDR3: CASSGDFVGRFNEQFF. The CDR3 DNA reads as TGTGCCAGCAGTGGAGATTTCGTCGGGAGGTTCAATGAGCAGTTCTTC. This rearrangement joins TRBV6-1 to TRBJ2-1; TRBD2 matches at 7 bases. Germline CDR1 MNHNS, CDR2 SASEGT. The CDR3 extends over 16 amino acids. Trimming at V came to 4 bases and at J to 6 bases, leaving 12 bases not matched to a gene.

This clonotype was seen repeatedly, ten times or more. CDR3 DNA sequence: TGTGCCAGCAGCCTCCTCTTAGCGGGAGAGCAGTTCTTC. Encoded protein: CASSLLLAGEQFF. This sequence joins TRBV7-9 and TRBJ2-1; 8 bases map to TRBD2. The CDR3 has 13 amino acids. Germline CDR1 is SEHNR and CDR2 is FQNEAQ (reference sequence). The V segment lost 5 bases and the J segment 10 bases; nucleotides outside the gene matches: 7.

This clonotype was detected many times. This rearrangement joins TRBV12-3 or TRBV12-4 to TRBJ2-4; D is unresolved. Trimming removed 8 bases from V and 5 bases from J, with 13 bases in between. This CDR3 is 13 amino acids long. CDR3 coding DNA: TGTGCCAGCGCTATACGCCCTGAAAACATTCAGTACTTC. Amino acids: CASAIRPENIQYF.

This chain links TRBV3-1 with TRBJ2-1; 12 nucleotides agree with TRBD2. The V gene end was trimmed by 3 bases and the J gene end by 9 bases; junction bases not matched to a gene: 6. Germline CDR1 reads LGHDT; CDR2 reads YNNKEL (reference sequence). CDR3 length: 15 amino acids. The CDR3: CASSHSSGRAVEQFF. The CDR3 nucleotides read TGTGCCAGCAGCCATTCTAGCGGGAGGGCGGTTGAGCAGTTCTTC.

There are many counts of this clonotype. DNA for the CDR3: TGTGCCAGCAGCGTAGCTACGGGGCAGGCGAACACCGGGGAGCTGTTTTTT. Protein sequence: CASSVATGQANTGELFF. The chain combines TRBV9 with TRBJ2-2, with D perhaps TRBD1 or TRBD2 (5 bases each). Trimming took off 0 bases at V and 0 bases at J, with 12 bases between the two ends. This CDR3 comprises 17 residues. Germline V gene lookup returns CDR1 SGDLS and CDR2 YYNGEE.

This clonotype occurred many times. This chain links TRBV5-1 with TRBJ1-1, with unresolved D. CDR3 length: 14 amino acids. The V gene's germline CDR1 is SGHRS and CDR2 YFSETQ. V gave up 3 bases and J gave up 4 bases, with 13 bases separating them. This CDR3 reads CASSSGWGSTEAFF. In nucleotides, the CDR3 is TGCGCCAGCAGCTCCGGGTGGGGTTCCACTGAAGCTTTCTTT.

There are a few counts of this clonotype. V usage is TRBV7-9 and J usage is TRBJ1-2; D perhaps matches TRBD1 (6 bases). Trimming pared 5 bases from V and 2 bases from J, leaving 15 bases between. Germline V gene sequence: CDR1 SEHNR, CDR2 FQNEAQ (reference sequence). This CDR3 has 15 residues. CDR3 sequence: CASSLGDGTNYGYTF. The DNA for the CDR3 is TGTGCCAGCAGCCTAGGAGACGGGACAAACTATGGCTACACCTTC.

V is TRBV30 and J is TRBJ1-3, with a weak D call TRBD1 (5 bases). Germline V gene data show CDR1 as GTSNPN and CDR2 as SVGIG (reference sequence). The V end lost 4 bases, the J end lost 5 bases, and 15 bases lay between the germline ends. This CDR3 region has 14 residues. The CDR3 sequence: CAWTPDSTRNTIYF. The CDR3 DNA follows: TGTGCCTGGACCCCAGACAGCACGAGAAACACCATATATTTT. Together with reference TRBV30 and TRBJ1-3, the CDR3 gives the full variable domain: SQTIHQWPATLVQPVGSPLSLECTVEGTSNPNLYWYRQAAGRGLQLLFYSVGIGQISSEVPQNLSASRPQDRQFILSSKKLLLSDSGFYLCAWTPDSTRNTIYFGEGSWLTVV.

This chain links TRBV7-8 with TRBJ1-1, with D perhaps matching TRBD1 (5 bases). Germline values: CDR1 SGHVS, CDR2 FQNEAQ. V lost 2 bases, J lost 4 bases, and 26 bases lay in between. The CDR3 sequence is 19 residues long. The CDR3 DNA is TGTGCCAGCAGCTTATTCACGGCACTGGCGTCCAAGGGGTTCACTGAAGCTTTCTTT. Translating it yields CASSLFTALASKGFTEAFF. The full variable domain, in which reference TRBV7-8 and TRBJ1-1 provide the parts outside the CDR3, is GAGVSQSPRYKVAKRGQDVALRCDPISGHVSLFWYQQALGQGPEFLTYFQNEAQLDKSGLPSDRFFAERPEGSVSTLKIQRTQQEDSAVYLCASSLFTALASKGFTEAFFGQGTRLTVV.